This TCR beta chain emerged from a study of blood T cell repertoires in COVID-19. Study overall: Samples came from the United States, Italy and Spain, spanning acute and convalescent COVID-19. The cDNA or gDNA used as material had been derived from T cells, B-cell-depleted T cells, or PBMCs.

CDR1 SGHNT and CDR2 YYREEE come from the germline V gene (reference sequence). Trimming cost V 5 bases and J 4 bases; bases outside gene matches: 5. This CDR3 spans 16 amino acids. Methods used by the authors: Amplification of reference gene primers provided the estimated nucleated cell counts. Using immunoSEQ multiplex PCR, the repertoire was profiled, and TCRdb retains in-frame clones only, with some absent. V, J and clone size reflect that table, while D and trimming were determined from the DNA. The sample records some 100,000 clones, 91% being singletons. The receptor comes from a man in his sixties with acute or convalescent COVID-19. Input material: peripheral blood. This chain uses TRBV5-4 with TRBJ2-2; 13 bases map to TRBD2. CDR3 coding DNA: TGTGCCAGCAGGCAAAGGACTAGCGGGAGCACCGGGGAGCTGTTTTTT. Amino acid sequence: CASRQRTSGSTGELFF.